Below are 14 T cell receptor beta chains sequenced from a single sample in a study of tumor-infiltrating lymphocytes in primary liver carcinoma. Constant-region priming of roughly 490 ng total RNA yielded TCR beta cDNA. A slightly modified ARM-PCR protocol with three nested multiplex PCR rounds produced these TCR beta libraries. TRBV1-TRBV30 forward and Cbeta reverse primers drove the first two roughly 10-cycle rounds. In TCRdb, the multiplex PCR reads were re-called with MiXCR into one record per CDR3 protein. The table shows about 180,000 distinct CDR3 sequences, with less than 65% occurring only once. The source of the blood RNA was unsorted whole blood, and germline DNA was extracted as well. Sequencing was done on a sample of peripheral blood. The receptor set was obtained from a middle-aged man with primary liver carcinoma and hepatitis B virus infection.

This clonotype was counted only a few times. V is TRBV2 and J is TRBJ1-2; a weak D match, TRBD1 (5 bases). The CDR3 runs 13 residues. Trimming left V 2 bases short and J 9 bases short, with 13 bases between. CDR1 and CDR2 (germline): SNHLY, FYNNEI. For the CDR3, the DNA is TGTGCCAGCAGTGAAATGGGACCATTGCGCTACACCTTC. Translated, it gives CASSEMGPLRYTF. Complete variable domain (other parts from reference TRBV2 and TRBJ1-2): EPEVTQTPSHQVTQMGQEVILRCVPISNHLYFYWYRQILGQKVEFLVSFYNNEISEKSEIFDDQFSVERPDGSNFTLKIRSTKLEDSAMYFCASSEMGPLRYTFGSGTRLTVV.

Remarks on this clonotype: Germline and junction disagree at one end, which may indicate a read error. This sequence joins TRBV5-6 and TRBJ2-2; unclear D gene. Germline loops: CDR1 SGHDT, CDR2 YYEEEE. The CDR3 spans 15 residues. The CDR3 here is CDSSLMADLRRELFF. CDR3 sequence (DNA): TGTGACAGCAGCTTGATGGCGGATTTAAGGAGGGAGCTGTTTTTT. Variable domain in full (rest from reference TRBV5-6 and TRBJ2-2): DAGVTQSPTHLIKTRGQQVTLRCSPKSGHDTVSWYQQALGQGPQFIFQYYEEEERQRGNFPDRFSGHQFPNYSSELNVNALLLGDSALYLCDSSLMADLRRELFFGEGSRLTVL.

The V call is TRBV6-2 or TRBV6-3, the J call TRBJ1-2, with D unresolved. The germline V gene has CDR1 MNHEY and CDR2 SVGEGT. Trimming removed 0 bases from V and 2 bases from J, with 10 bases in between. This CDR3 spans 15 amino acids. The CDR3 sequence: CASSYSLTANYGYTF. The CDR3 DNA follows: TGTGCCAGCAGTTACTCGCTGACTGCAAACTATGGCTACACCTTC.

This clonotype was detected a few times. The gene calls are TRBV6-5 and TRBJ1-6; TRBD1 agrees at 7 bases. This CDR3 contains 14 residues. Germline V gene sequence: CDR1 MNHEY, CDR2 SVGAGI. Unmatched junction bases numbered 12, after V lost 4 bases and J lost 15 bases. CDR3 loop: CASSLGQSTTVLHF. CDR3 in DNA: TGTGCCAGCAGTTTGGGACAGAGCACTACAGTCCTCCACTTT.

A few counts support this clonotype. The V call is TRBV5-6, the J call TRBJ2-5; 7 nucleotides line up with TRBD1. The trim removed 2 bases at V and 4 bases at J, leaving 5 bases unmatched. Germline lookup yields CDR1 SGHDT and CDR2 YYEEEE. The CDR3 runs 14 residues. The CDR3 loop is CASSFARGRETQYF. In DNA, the CDR3 is TGTGCCAGCAGCTTCGCTAGGGGGCGAGAGACCCAGTACTTC.

This clonotype has a single count. The chain recombines TRBV4-1 with TRBJ1-6; D perhaps matches TRBD1 (5 bases). CDR1 and CDR2 from the germline V gene are MGHRA and YSYEKL. CDR3 length equals 15 residues. V lost 4 bases and J lost 11, with 18 bases in between. CDR3: CASSPAEGSKPPLHF. The CDR3 DNA sequence: TGCGCCAGCAGCCCGGCGGAGGGGAGCAAACCACCCCTCCACTTT.

Comments on this clonotype: Likely a read error: the CDR3 ends without its conserved phenylalanine or tryptophan. The CDR3 DNA sequence: TGTGCCAGCAGCGTCGCAGGGATGAGGGAGACCCAGTACTTA. It translates to CASSVAGMRETQYL. The chain carries TRBV14 and TRBJ2-5; a weak D match, TRBD1 (5 bases). CDR1 is SGHDN and CDR2 is FVKESK in the germline V gene. Trimming removed 5 bases at V and 5 bases at J, with 15 bases between. This CDR3 contains 14 residues.

Concerning this clonotype: One end of the junction is discordant with germline, which a read error may explain. This chain links TRBV6-1 with TRBJ2-5; D remains unclear. The CDR3 is 14 residues long. The germline V gene encodes CDR1 MNHNS and CDR2 SASEGT. The CDR3 DNA reads as TGTGCCACCAGTGAAGTGGGCCACCCCTCGACCCAGTACTTC. It is translated as CATSEVGHPSTQYF.

The rearrangement links TRBV6-1 to TRBJ2-7; TRBD1 or TRBD2 may be the D gene (5 bases each). The length of the CDR3 is 13 residues. Per the germline V gene, CDR1 is MNHNS and CDR2 is SASEGT. V was pared by 6 bases and J by 5 bases, with 14 bases between. For the CDR3, the DNA is TGTGCCAGCAGAAGGGTAGGGGACCACGAGCAGTACTTC. Its translation is CASRRVGDHEQYF.

In this sample, this clonotype turned up once. A read error may produce the germline difference seen at one junction end. V is TRBV11-2 and J is TRBJ2-3; perhaps D is TRBD1 or TRBD2 (5 bases each). Germline CDR1 is SGHAT and CDR2 is FQNNGV. The CDR3 is made up of 13 amino acids. CDR3 protein: CASSLSRGDTRYF. CDR3 in DNA: TGTGCCAGCAGCTTATCAAGGGGAGATACGCGGTATTTT.

V and J are TRBV5-8 and TRBJ1-1; unclear D gene. The CDR3 length is 12 residues. Trimming removed 2 bases from V and 5 bases from J, with 7 bases in between. Germline loops: CDR1 SGHTS, CDR2 YDEGEE. CDR3 protein: CASSLQETEAFF. The CDR3 region has the DNA TGTGCCAGCAGCTTACAAGAGACTGAAGCTTTCTTT.

As concerns this clonotype: The CDR3 does not close with the conserved phenylalanine or tryptophan, likely indicating a read error. This chain links TRBV11-2 with TRBJ2-1; no clear D. The ends were cut back, 7 bases at V and 6 bases at J, with 13 bases in the middle. Germline V gene sequence: CDR1 SGHAT, CDR2 FQNNGV. The CDR3 runs 13 residues. The CDR3 bases are TGTGCCAGCAACTCGCTTTTCCGCAATGAGCAGTTCCTC. It translates to CASNSLFRNEQFL.

V usage is TRBV14 and J usage is TRBJ2-5, with D hard to call. The germline gives CDR1 SGHDN, CDR2 FVKESK. Deletions cut 0 bases from V and 5 bases from J, with 7 bases between. The CDR3 extends over 13 amino acids. The CDR3 sequence is CASSQDMGETQYF. The CDR3 bases are TGTGCCAGCAGCCAAGATATGGGGGAGACCCAGTACTTC.

With respect to this clonotype: At one of its ends the junction is not consistent with the germline gene, which may arise from a read error. The chain combines TRBV10-1 with TRBJ2-3, with 10 bases identical to TRBD2. This CDR3 has 15 amino acids. The germline CDR1 and CDR2 sequences are WNHNN and SYGVQD (reference sequence). This CDR3 is CASSPASGGTDTKYF. The CDR3 DNA reads as TGCGCCAGCTCTCCAGCTAGCGGGGGCACAGATACGAAGTATTTT.